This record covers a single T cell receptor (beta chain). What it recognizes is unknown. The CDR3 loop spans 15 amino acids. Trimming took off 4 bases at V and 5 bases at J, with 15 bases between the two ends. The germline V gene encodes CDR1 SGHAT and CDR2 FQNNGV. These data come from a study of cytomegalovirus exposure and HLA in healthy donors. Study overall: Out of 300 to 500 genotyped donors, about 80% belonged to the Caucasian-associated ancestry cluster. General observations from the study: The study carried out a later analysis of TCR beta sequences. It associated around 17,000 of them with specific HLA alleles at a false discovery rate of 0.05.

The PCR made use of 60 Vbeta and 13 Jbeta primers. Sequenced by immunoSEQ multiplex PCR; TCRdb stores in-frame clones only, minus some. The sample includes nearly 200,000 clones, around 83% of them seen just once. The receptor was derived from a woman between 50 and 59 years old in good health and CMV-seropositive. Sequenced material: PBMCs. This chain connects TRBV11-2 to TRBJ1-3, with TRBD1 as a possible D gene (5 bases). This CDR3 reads CASSSRQGVRNTIYF. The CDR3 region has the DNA TGTGCCAGCAGCTCGCGGCAAGGGGTGCGAAACACCATATATTTT.